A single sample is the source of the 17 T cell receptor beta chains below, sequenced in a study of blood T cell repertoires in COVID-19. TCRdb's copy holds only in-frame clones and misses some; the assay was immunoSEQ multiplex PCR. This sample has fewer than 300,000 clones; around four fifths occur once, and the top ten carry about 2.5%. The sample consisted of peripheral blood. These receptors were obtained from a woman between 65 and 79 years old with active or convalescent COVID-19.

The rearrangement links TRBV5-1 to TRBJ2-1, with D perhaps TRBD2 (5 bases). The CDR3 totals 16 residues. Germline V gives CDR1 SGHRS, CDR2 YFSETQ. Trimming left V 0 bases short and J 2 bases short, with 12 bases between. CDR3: CASSLGAGHTYNEQFF. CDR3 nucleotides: TGCGCCAGCAGCTTGGGGGCGGGTCATACCTACAATGAGCAGTTCTTC.

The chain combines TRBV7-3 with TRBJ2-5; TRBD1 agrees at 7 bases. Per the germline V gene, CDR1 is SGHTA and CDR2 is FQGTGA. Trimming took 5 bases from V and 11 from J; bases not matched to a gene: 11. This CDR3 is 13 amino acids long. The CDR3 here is CASSPRVEGAQYF. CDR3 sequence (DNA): TGTGCCAGCAGCCCCCGGGTAGAGGGGGCTCAGTACTTC.

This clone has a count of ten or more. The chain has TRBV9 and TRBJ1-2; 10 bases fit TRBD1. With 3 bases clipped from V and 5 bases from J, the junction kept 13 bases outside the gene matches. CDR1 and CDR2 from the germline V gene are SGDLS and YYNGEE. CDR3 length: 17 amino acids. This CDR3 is CASSAGTGVAVGYGYTF. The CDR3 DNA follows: TGTGCCAGCAGCGCCGGGACAGGGGTCGCGGTAGGGTATGGCTACACCTTC.

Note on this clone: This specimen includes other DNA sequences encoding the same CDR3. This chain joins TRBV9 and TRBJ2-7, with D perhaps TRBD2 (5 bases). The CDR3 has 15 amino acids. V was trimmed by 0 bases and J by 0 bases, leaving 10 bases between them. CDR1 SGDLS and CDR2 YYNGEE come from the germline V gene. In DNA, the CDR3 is TGTGCCAGCAGCGTAGGGGTAGGGAGCTCCTACGAGCAGTACTTC. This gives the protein CASSVGVGSSYEQYF.

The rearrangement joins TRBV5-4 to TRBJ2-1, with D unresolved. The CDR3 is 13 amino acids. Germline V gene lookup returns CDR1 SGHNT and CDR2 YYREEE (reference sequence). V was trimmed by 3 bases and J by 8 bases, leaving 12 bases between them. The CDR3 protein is CASSSLGGHEQFF. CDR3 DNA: TGTGCCAGCAGCTCTCTTGGTGGGCATGAGCAGTTCTTC.

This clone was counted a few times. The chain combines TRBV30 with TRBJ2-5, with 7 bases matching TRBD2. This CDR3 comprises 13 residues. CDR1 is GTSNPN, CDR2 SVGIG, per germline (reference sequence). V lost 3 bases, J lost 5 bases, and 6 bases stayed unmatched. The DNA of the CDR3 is TGTGCCTGGAGCAGTAGCGGGCCGGAGACCCAGTACTTC. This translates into CAWSSSGPETQYF.

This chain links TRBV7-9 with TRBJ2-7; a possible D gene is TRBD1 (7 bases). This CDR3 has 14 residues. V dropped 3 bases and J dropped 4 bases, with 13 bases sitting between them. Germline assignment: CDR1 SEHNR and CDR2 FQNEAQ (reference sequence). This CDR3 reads CASSLSGGFYEQYF. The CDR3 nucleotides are TGTGCCAGCAGCTTGTCAGGGGGGTTTTACGAGCAGTACTTC.

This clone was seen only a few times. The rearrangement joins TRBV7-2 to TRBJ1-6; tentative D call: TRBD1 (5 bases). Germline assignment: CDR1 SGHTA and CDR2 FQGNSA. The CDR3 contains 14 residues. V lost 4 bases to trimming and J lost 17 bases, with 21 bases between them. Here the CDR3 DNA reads TGTGCCAGCAGCTCCTCTGGACACGGGCTCTCTTTCCACTTT. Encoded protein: CASSSSGHGLSFHF.

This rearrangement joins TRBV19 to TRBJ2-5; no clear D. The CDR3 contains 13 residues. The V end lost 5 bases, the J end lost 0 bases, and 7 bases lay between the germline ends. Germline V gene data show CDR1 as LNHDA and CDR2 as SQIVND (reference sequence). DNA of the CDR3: TGTGCCAGTAGTGACCAGGACCAAGAGACCCAGTACTTC. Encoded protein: CASSDQDQETQYF.

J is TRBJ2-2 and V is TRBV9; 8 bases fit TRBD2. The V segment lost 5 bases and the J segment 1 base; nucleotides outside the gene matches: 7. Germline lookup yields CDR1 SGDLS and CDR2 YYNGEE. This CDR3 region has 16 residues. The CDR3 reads CASSSGLAVNTGELFF. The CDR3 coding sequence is TGTGCCAGCAGTTCTGGACTAGCAGTGAACACCGGGGAGCTGTTTTTT.

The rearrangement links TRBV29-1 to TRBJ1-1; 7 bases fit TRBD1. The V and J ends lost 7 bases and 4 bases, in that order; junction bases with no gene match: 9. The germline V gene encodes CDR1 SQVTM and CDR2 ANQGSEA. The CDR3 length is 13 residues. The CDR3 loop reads CSARRGPATEAFF. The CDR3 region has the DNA TGCAGCGCCAGGAGGGGGCCGGCCACTGAAGCTTTCTTT. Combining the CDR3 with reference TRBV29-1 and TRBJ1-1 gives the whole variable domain SAVISQKPSRDICQRGTSLTIQCQVDSQVTMMFWYRQQPGQSLTLIATANQGSEATYESGFVIDKFPISRPNLTFSTLTVSNMSPEDSSIYLCSARRGPATEAFFGQGTRLTVV.

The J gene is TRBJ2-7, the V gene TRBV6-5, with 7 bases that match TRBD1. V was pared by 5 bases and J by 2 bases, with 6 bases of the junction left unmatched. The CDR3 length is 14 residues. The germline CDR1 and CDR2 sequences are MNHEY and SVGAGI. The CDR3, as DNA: TGTGCCAGCAGTCCGACCGGGACAGCCTACGAGCAGTACTTC. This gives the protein CASSPTGTAYEQYF.

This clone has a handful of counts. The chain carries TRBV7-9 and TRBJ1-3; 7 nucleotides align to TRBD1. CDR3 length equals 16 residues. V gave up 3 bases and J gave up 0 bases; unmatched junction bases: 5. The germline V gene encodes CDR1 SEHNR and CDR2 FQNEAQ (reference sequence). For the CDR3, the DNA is TGTGCCAGCAGCTTCGGGTCAGGGGGCTCTGGAAACACCATATATTTT. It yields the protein CASSFGSGGSGNTIYF.

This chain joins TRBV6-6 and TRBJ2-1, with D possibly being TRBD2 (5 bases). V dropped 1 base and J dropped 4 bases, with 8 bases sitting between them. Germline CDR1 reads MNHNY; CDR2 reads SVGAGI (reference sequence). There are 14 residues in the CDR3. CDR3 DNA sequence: TGTGCCAGCAGTTACTTCGGGGAATACAATGAGCAGTTCTTC. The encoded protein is CASSYFGEYNEQFF.

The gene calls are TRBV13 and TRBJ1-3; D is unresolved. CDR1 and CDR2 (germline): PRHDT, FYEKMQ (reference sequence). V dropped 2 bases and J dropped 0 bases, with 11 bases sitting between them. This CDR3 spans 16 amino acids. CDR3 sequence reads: CASSLFAGASGNTIYF. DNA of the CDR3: TGTGCCAGCAGCTTATTCGCGGGAGCCTCTGGAAACACCATATATTTT.

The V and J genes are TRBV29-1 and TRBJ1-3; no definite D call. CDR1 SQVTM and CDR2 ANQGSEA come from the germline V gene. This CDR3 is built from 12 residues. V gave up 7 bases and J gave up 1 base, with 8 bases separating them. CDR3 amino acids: CSATESGNTIYF. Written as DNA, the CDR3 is TGCAGCGCAACAGAGTCTGGAAACACCATATATTTT.

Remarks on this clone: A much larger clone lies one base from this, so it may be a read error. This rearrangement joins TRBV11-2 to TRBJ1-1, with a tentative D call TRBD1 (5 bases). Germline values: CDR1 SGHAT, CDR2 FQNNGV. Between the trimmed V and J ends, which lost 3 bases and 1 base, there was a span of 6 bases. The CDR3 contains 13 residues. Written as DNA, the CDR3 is TGTGCCAGCAGCTTCCAGGGGAACACTGAAGCTTTCTTT. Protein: CASSFQGNTEAFF.